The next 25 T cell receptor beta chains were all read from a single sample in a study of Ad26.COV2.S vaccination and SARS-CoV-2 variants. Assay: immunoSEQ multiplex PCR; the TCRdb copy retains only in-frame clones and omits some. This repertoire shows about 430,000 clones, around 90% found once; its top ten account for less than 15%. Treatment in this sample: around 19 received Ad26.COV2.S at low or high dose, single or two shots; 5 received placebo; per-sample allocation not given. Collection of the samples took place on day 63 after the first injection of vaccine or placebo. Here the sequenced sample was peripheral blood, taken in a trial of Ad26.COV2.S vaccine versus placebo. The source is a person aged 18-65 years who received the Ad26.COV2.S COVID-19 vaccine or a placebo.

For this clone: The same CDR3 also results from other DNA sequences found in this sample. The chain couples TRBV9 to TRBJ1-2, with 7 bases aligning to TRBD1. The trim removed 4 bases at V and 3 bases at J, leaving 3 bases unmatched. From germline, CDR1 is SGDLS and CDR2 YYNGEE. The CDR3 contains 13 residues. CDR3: CASSPGTDYGYTF. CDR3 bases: TGTGCCAGCAGCCCCGGGACAGACTATGGCTACACCTTC.

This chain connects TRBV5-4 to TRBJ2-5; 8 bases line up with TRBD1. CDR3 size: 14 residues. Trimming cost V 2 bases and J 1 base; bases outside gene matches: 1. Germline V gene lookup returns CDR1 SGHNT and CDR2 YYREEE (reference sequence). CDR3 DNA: TGTGCCAGCAGCTTCGGACAGGGCCAAGAGACCCAGTACTTC. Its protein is CASSFGQGQETQYF.

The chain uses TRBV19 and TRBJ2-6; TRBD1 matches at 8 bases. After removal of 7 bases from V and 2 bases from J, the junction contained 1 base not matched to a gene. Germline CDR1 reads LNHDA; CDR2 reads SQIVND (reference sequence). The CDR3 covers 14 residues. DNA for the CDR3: TGTGCCAGTAAGGGACAGGCTGGGGCCAACGTCCTGACTTTC. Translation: CASKGQAGANVLTF.

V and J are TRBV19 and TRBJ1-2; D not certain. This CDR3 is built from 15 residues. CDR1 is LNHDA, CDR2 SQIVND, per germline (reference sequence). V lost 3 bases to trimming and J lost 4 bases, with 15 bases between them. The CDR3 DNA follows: TGTGCCAGTAGTATTGTGCGACGGAGCACCTATGGCTACACCTTC. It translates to CASSIVRRSTYGYTF.

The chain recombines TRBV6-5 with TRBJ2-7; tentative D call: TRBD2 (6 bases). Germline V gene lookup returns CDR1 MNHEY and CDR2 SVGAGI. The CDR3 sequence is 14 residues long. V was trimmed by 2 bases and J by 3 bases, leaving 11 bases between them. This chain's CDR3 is CASSYGRGGYEQYF. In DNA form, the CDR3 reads TGTGCCAGCAGTTACGGGCGGGGCGGCTACGAGCAGTACTTC.

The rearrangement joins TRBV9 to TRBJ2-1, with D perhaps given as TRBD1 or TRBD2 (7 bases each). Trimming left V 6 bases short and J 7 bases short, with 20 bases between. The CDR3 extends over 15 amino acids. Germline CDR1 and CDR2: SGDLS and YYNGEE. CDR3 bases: TGTGCCAGCACCCCAGGGGGGGCGCCGGAGAATGAGCAGTTCTTC. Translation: CASTPGGAPENEQFF.

This CDR3 is CARSLGLAGVTGELFF. The CDR3 coding sequence is TGTGCCAGAAGCCTGGGACTAGCGGGAGTCACCGGGGAGCTGTTTTTT. This sequence joins TRBV5-3 and TRBJ2-2; 14 nucleotides match TRBD2. TRBV5-3 is an open reading frame whose function is uncertain. This CDR3 contains 16 residues. J was trimmed by 4 bases and V by 4 bases; bases with no gene match: 3.

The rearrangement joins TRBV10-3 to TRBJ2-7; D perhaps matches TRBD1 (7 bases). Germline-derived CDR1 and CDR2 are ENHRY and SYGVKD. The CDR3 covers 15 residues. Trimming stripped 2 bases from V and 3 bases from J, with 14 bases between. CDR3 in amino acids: CAISEGGTVSYEQYF. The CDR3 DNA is TGTGCCATCAGTGAGGGCGGGACAGTAAGCTACGAGCAGTACTTC.

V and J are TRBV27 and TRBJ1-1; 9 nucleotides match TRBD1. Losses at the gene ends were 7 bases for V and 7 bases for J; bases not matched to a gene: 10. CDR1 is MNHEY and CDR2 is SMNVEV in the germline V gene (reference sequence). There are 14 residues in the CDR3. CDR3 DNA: TGTGCCAGCAATTCACAGGGGGCTTTGGGTGAAGCTTTCTTT. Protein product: CASNSQGALGEAFF.

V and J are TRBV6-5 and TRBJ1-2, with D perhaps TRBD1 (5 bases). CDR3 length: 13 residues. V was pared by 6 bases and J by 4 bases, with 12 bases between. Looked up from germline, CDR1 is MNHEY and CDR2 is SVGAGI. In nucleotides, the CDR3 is TGTGCCAGCAGCTACAGGCCCAGCTATGGCTACACCTTC. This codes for CASSYRPSYGYTF.

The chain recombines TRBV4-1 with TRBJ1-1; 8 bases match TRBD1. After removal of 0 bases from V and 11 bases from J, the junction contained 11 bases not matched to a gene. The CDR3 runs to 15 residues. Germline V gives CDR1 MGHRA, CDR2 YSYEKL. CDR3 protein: CASSQDEGRGRRAFF. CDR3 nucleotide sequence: TGCGCCAGCAGCCAAGATGAAGGCAGGGGGCGTCGGGCTTTCTTT.

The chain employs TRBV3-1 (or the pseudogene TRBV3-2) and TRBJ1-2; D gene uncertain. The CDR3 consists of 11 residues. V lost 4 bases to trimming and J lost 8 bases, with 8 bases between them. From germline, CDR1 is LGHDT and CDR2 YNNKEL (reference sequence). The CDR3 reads CASSRIWGYTF. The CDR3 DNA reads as TGTGCCAGCAGCCGAATATGGGGCTACACCTTC.

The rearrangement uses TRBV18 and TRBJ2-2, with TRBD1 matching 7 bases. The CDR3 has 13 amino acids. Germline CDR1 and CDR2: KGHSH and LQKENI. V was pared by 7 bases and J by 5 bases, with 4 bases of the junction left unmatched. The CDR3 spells CASWMTGTGELFF. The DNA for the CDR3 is TGTGCCAGCTGGATGACAGGGACCGGGGAGCTGTTTTTT.

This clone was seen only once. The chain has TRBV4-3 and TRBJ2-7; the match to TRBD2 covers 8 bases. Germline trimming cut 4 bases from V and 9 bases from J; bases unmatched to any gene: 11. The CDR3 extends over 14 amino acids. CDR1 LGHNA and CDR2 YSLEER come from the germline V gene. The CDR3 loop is CASSRERESEVQYF. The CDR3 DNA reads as TGCGCCAGCAGCCGAGAGCGGGAGTCGGAGGTGCAGTACTTC.

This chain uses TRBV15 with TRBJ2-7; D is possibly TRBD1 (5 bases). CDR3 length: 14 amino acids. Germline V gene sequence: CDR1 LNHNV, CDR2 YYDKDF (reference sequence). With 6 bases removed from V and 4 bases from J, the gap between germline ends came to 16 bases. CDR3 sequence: CATRDLRQPYEQYF. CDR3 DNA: TGTGCCACCAGGGACCTTCGACAGCCTTACGAGCAGTACTTC. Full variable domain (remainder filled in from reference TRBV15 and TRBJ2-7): DAMVIQNPRYQVTQFGKPVTLSCSQTLNHNVMYWYQQKSSQAPKLLFHYYDKDFNNEADTPDNFQSRRPNTSFCFLDIRSPGLGDTAMYLCATRDLRQPYEQYFGPGTRLTVT.

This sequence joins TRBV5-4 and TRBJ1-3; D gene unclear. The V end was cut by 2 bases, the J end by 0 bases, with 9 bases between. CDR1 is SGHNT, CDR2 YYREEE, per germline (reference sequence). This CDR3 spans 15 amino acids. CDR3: CASSFEGRSGNTIYF. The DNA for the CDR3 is TGTGCCAGCAGCTTCGAGGGTCGCTCTGGAAACACCATATATTTT.

The DNA for the CDR3 is TGTGCCTGGAGGGCAACGACTAGTTCCTCCTACAATGAGCAGTTCTTC. Translation gives CAWRATTSSSYNEQFF. This chain joins TRBV30 and TRBJ2-1, with a possible D match to TRBD2 (6 bases). The V gene lost 3 bases and the J gene lost 0 bases, with 15 bases spanning the gap. CDR1 GTSNPN and CDR2 SVGIG come from the germline V gene (reference sequence). The CDR3 loop spans 16 amino acids.

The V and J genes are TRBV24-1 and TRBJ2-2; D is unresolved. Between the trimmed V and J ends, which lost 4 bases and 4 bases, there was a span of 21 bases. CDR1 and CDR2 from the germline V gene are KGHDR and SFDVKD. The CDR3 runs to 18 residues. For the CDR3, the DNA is TGTGCCACCAGTGACTCTTGGGCGGAGTCGCGAGTCACCGGGGAGCTGTTTTTT. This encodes CATSDSWAESRVTGELFF.

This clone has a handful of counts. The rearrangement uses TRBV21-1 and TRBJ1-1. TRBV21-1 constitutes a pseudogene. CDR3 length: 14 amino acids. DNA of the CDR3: TGTGCCAGCAGCAAATGTATCGGGGGCACTGAAGCTTTCTTT. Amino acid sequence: CASSKCIGGTEAFF.

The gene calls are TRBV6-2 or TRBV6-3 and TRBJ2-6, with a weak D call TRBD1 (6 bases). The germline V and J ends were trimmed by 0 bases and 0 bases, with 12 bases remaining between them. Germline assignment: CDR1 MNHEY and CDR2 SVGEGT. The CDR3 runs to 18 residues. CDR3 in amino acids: CASSYSQTGPSGANVLTF. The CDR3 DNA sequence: TGTGCCAGCAGTTACTCCCAGACAGGTCCCTCTGGGGCCAACGTCCTGACTTTC.

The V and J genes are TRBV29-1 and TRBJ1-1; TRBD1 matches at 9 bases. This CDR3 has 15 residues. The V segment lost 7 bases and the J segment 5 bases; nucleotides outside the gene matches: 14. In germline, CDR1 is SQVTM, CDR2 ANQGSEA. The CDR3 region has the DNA TGCAGCGCCACCCGCGGGGGACAGGGACGTACTGAAGCTTTCTTT. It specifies CSATRGGQGRTEAFF. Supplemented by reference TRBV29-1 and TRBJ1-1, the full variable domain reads SAVISQKPSRDICQRGTSLTIQCQVDSQVTMMFWYRQQPGQSLTLIATANQGSEATYESGFVIDKFPISRPNLTFSTLTVSNMSPEDSSIYLCSATRGGQGRTEAFFGQGTRLTVV.

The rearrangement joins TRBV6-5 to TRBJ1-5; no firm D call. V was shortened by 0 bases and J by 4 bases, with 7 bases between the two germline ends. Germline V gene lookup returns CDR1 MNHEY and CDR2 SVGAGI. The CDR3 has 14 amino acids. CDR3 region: CASSYSILNQPQHF. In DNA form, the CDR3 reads TGTGCCAGCAGTTACTCGATTCTGAATCAGCCCCAGCATTTT.

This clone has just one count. CDR3 DNA sequence: TGTGCCAGCAGAAGGGGGGGGATGAACACTGAAGCTTTCTTT. It codes for CASRRGGMNTEAFF. The chain uses TRBV2 and TRBJ1-1; possibly TRBD1 for D (6 bases). Trimming took off 6 bases at V and 0 bases at J, with 11 bases between the two ends. In germline, CDR1 is SNHLY, CDR2 FYNNEI. This CDR3 has 14 amino acids.

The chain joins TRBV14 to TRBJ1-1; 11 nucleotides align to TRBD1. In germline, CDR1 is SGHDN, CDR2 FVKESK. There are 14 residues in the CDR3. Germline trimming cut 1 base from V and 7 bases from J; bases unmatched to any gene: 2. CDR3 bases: TGTGCCAGCAGCCAAGTGGGACAGGGGGGTGAAGCTTTCTTT. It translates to CASSQVGQGGEAFF.

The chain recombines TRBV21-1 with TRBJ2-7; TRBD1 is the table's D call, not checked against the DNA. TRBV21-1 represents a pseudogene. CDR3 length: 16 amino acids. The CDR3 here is CASSKARGQGEDEQYF. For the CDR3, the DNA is TGTGCCAGCAGCAAAGCAAGAGGACAGGGGGAGGACGAGCAGTACTTC.